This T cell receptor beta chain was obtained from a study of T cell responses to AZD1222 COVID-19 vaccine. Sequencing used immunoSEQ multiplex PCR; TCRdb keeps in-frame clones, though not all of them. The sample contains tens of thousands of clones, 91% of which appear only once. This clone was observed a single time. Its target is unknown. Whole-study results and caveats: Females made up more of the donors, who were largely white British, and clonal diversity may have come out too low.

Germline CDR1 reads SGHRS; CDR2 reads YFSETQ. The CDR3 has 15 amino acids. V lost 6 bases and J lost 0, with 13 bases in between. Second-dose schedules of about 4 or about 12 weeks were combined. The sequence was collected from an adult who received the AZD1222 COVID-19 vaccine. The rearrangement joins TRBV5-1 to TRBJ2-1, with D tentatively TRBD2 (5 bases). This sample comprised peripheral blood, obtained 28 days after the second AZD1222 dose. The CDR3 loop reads CASMRTGSSYNEQFF. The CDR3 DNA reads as TGCGCCAGCATGCGGACGGGGAGCTCCTACAATGAGCAGTTCTTC. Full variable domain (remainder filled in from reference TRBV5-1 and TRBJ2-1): KAGVTQTPRYLIKTRGQQVTLSCSPISGHRSVSWYQQTPGQGLQFLFEYFSETQRNKGNFPGRFSGRQFSNSRSEMNVSTLELGDSALYLCASMRTGSSYNEQFFGPGTRLTVL.